The 26 T cell receptor beta chains below all came from one sample that was sequenced in a study of T cells of healthy individuals. In TCRdb, the 5' RACE reads were re-called with MiXCR into one record per CDR3 protein. The top ten clones hold roughly 6.2% of a sample with nearly 100,000 distinct CDR3 sequences, roughly 15% of them seen once. All receptors come from a human donor in good health.

This clonotype was found a few times. The V gene is TRBV7-2, the J gene TRBJ1-5; no clear D gene. The CDR3 length is 14 residues. Germline assignment: CDR1 SGHTA and CDR2 FQGNSA. V shed 3 bases and J shed 1 base, with 7 bases lying between them. DNA for the CDR3: TGTGCCAGCAGCTTCTTTGGGAGCAATCAGCCCCAGCATTTT. This sequence encodes CASSFFGSNQPQHF.

This clonotype was detected ten times or more. This sequence joins TRBV2 and TRBJ1-6, with 7 bases fitting TRBD1. The CDR3 sequence is 14 residues long. Germline V gene lookup returns CDR1 SNHLY and CDR2 FYNNEI. V dropped 6 bases and J dropped 7; count of bases not matched to a gene: 6. The CDR3 loop reads CASRAGGPNSPLHF. The CDR3, as DNA: TGTGCCAGCAGAGCAGGGGGACCGAATTCACCCCTCCACTTT.

This clonotype was seen at least ten times. The rearrangement uses TRBV10-3 and TRBJ1-2; 8 nucleotides align to TRBD1. CDR1 ENHRY and CDR2 SYGVKD come from the germline V gene. V was pared by 9 bases and J by 4 bases, with 10 bases of the junction left unmatched. The CDR3 covers 14 residues. CDR3 nucleotide sequence: TGTGCCATAGGTGACAGGGGTCATAGCTATGGCTACACCTTC. Its protein product is CAIGDRGHSYGYTF.

This clonotype was seen many times. This chain uses TRBV9 with TRBJ1-6; no definite D call. V gave up 0 bases and J gave up 7 bases, with 5 bases separating them. Germline values: CDR1 SGDLS, CDR2 YYNGEE. The CDR3 length is 13 residues. CDR3 nucleotide sequence: TGTGCCAGCAGCGTAGACGGAAATTCACCCCTCCACTTT. Protein sequence: CASSVDGNSPLHF.

This clonotype turned up a few times. This chain links TRBV6-5 with TRBJ2-1; 11 positions match TRBD2. The CDR3 length is 15 residues. Per the germline V gene, CDR1 is MNHEY and CDR2 is SVGAGI. J lost 12 bases, V lost 7 bases, and 14 bases had no gene match. CDR3 region: CASKPTSGKTSRQFF. Written as DNA, the CDR3 is TGTGCCAGCAAGCCGACTAGCGGGAAGACGTCACGGCAGTTCTTC.

This clonotype has a handful of counts. The V gene is TRBV3-1, the J gene TRBJ1-5, with a weak D call TRBD1 (6 bases). Trimming pared 4 bases from V and 4 bases from J, leaving 11 bases between. From germline, CDR1 is LGHDT and CDR2 YNNKEL (reference sequence). The CDR3 totals 14 residues. The DNA of the CDR3 is TGTGCCAGCAGCCGTGGACAGAAGAATCAGCCCCAGCATTTT. Translating gives CASSRGQKNQPQHF.

This clonotype was counted only a few times. This chain connects TRBV27 to TRBJ2-3; D ambiguous. This CDR3 spans 14 amino acids. Germline CDR1 MNHEY, CDR2 SMNVEV (reference sequence). V dropped 6 bases and J dropped 1 base, with 11 bases sitting between them. CDR3 sequence (DNA): TGTGCCAGCAGCTCCCTGGCTCGCACAGATACGCAGTATTTT. Its protein product is CASSSLARTDTQYF.

This clonotype has ten or more counts. This sequence joins TRBV6-5 and TRBJ1-5; 11 nucleotides align to TRBD1. The V gene's germline CDR1 is MNHEY and CDR2 SVGAGI. The CDR3 contains 15 residues. Germline trimming cut 4 bases from V and 6 bases from J; bases unmatched to any gene: 5. The CDR3 loop reads CASSSSGTGGQPQHF. CDR3 in DNA: TGTGCCAGCAGTTCCTCCGGGACAGGGGGTCAGCCCCAGCATTTT.

The table lists this clonotype with a few counts. The chain is built from TRBV7-2 and TRBJ2-5; 13 nucleotides line up with TRBD2. J gave up 0 bases and V 3 bases, and 1 base lay outside the gene matches. Germline assignment: CDR1 SGHTA and CDR2 FQGNSA. The CDR3 is made up of 16 amino acids. The CDR3 sequence is CASSFGTSGNQETQYF. CDR3 in DNA: TGTGCCAGCAGCTTTGGGACTAGCGGGAACCAAGAGACCCAGTACTTC.

This clonotype was counted a few times. The chain recombines TRBV7-8 with TRBJ2-2; possible D gene TRBD1, 6 bases. In germline, CDR1 is SGHVS, CDR2 FQNEAQ. V lost 0 bases and J 6 bases, leaving 8 bases between the germline ends. This CDR3 comprises 14 residues. CDR3 loop: CASSLAGASGELFF. CDR3 coding DNA: TGTGCCAGCAGCTTAGCGGGGGCGTCCGGGGAGCTGTTTTTT.

This clonotype was recorded a few times. The genes are TRBV7-2 and TRBJ1-5; D is ambiguous. From germline, CDR1 is SGHTA and CDR2 FQGNSA. V lost 1 base and J 7 bases, leaving 11 bases between the germline ends. This CDR3 has 14 residues. The CDR3 bases are TGTGCCAGCAGCTTAGGTTGGGGAGAGCAGCCCCAGCATTTT. Translating gives CASSLGWGEQPQHF. Together with reference TRBV7-2 and TRBJ1-5, the CDR3 gives the full variable domain: GAGVSQSPSNKVTEKGKDVELRCDPISGHTALYWYRQSLGQGLEFLIYFQGNSAPDKSGLPSDRFSAERTGGSVSTLTIQRTQQEDSAVYLCASSLGWGEQPQHFGDGTRLSIL.

The chain uses TRBV6-1 and TRBJ2-4; TRBD1 is a possible D gene (6 bases). V lost 8 bases, J lost 3 bases, and 8 bases lay in between. The CDR3 consists of 12 residues. CDR1 is MNHNS, CDR2 SASEGT, per germline. In DNA form, the CDR3 reads TGTGCCAGCGGGGGCCTCAAAAACATTCAGTACTTC. Translating gives CASGGLKNIQYF.

This clonotype appeared many times. The chain couples TRBV12-3 or TRBV12-4 to TRBJ1-1; D uncertain. The CDR3 length is 12 residues. The V end lost 3 bases, the J end lost 7 bases, and 9 bases lay between the germline ends. The CDR3, as DNA: TGTGCCAGCAGTTTCGTCCTTCTTGAAGCTTTCTTT. Encoded protein: CASSFVLLEAFF.

V gene TRBV3-2 combines with J gene TRBJ2-7; no DNA check was done on the table's D call, TRBD2. TRBV3-2 is a documented pseudogene. The CDR3 contains 19 residues. The CDR3 region has the DNA TGTGCCAGCAGCCAAGAAGGGAGGACTAGCGGGGAAAAGTCCTACGAGCAGTACTTC. Translation gives CASSQEGRTSGEKSYEQYF.

This chain joins TRBV7-3 and TRBJ2-7, with 9 bases that match TRBD1. The CDR3 totals 14 residues. Germline assignment: CDR1 SGHTA and CDR2 FQGTGA. The J segment lost 3 bases and the V segment lost 5 bases, leaving 5 bases of the junction unmatched. Here the CDR3 DNA reads TGTGCCAGCAGCCCACAGGGGGCGGACTACGAGCAGTACTTC. This encodes CASSPQGADYEQYF.

This clonotype was counted between two and nine times. This chain connects TRBV19 to TRBJ2-4; 7 bases map to TRBD1. The CDR3 consists of 14 residues. V lost 10 bases, J lost 0 bases, and 6 bases stayed unmatched. Germline lookup yields CDR1 LNHDA and CDR2 SQIVND (reference sequence). Here the CDR3 reads CATRDSLAKNIQYF. The DNA for the CDR3 is TGTGCCACCCGGGACAGCCTAGCCAAAAACATTCAGTACTTC. Combining the CDR3 with reference TRBV19 and TRBJ2-4 gives the whole variable domain DGGITQSPKYLFRKEGQNVTLSCEQNLNHDAMYWYRQDPGQGLRLIYYSQIVNDFQKGDIAEGYSVSREKKESFPLTVTSAQKNPTAFYLCATRDSLAKNIQYFGAGTRLSVL.

The chain links TRBV20-1 to TRBJ1-1; D gene unclear. The germline V gene encodes CDR1 DFQATT and CDR2 SNEGSKA (reference sequence). CDR3 size: 12 residues. The CDR3 here is CSALMGAPEAFF. The DNA for the CDR3 is TGCAGCGCTCTTATGGGTGCTCCCGAAGCTTTCTTT.

This clonotype occurred a few times. The V gene is TRBV20-1, the J gene TRBJ2-3, with D possibly matching TRBD2 (7 bases). The CDR3 length is 15 residues. The germline CDR1 and CDR2 sequences are DFQATT and SNEGSKA (reference sequence). Trimming cost V 3 bases and J 0 bases, with 13 bases left between them. The CDR3 reads CSASWRGPSTDTQYF. CDR3 coding DNA: TGCAGTGCTAGTTGGCGGGGGCCTAGCACAGATACGCAGTATTTT.

This clonotype was found many times. The chain has TRBV3-1 and TRBJ1-1; TRBD1 is a possible D gene (6 bases). Germline CDR1 and CDR2: LGHDT and YNNKEL (reference sequence). CDR3 length: 15 amino acids. Trimming pared 4 bases from V and 5 bases from J, leaving 17 bases between. As DNA, the CDR3 is TGTGCCAGCAGCCCGAACAGAGGGGGAGGTACTGAAGCTTTCTTT. Protein sequence: CASSPNRGGGTEAFF.

Remarks on this clonotype: With a much larger clone just one base away, this may be a read error. The chain couples TRBV28 to TRBJ2-5, with TRBD1 identical over 7 bases. Looked up from germline, CDR1 is MDHEN and CDR2 is SYDVKM. V dropped 3 bases and J dropped 5; count of bases not matched to a gene: 9. The CDR3 is 15 residues long. The CDR3 coding sequence is TGTGCCAGCAGTTTTCCTATGACAGGGATGGAGACCCAGTACTTC. Protein product: CASSFPMTGMETQYF.

This clonotype has just a few counts. This chain's CDR3 is CASSQFPTDANEKLFF. DNA of the CDR3: TGCGCCAGCAGCCAATTCCCGACAGACGCTAATGAAAAACTGTTTTTT. The V gene is TRBV4-1, the J gene TRBJ1-4, with D possibly being TRBD1 (5 bases). CDR1 is MGHRA and CDR2 is YSYEKL in the germline V gene. The CDR3 length is 16 residues. Trimming shortened V by 2 bases and J by 3 bases, and 13 bases separated the two germline ends.

The genes are TRBV28 and TRBJ2-7, with 7 positions matching TRBD1. Trimming cost V 5 bases and J 3 bases; bases outside gene matches: 19. The CDR3 has 18 residues. The germline gives CDR1 MDHEN, CDR2 SYDVKM. CDR3 nucleotides: TGTGCCAGCAGTAGACAGGGAGAAGGCATCCCCCGGGGCTACGAGCAGTACTTC. Translating it yields CASSRQGEGIPRGYEQYF.

The chain recombines TRBV29-1 with TRBJ2-7, with 8 bases aligning to TRBD1. Germline CDR1 reads SQVTM; CDR2 reads ANQGSEA. Trimming removed 0 bases from V and 4 bases from J; junction bases left unmatched: 5. The length of the CDR3 is 14 residues. For the CDR3, the DNA is TGCAGCGTTGAAGATCGGACAGGGACGTACGAGCAGTACTTC. Translated, it gives CSVEDRTGTYEQYF.

In this sample, this clonotype turned up a few times. V and J are TRBV4-3 and TRBJ1-6, with D tentatively TRBD1 (5 bases). The germline CDR1 and CDR2 sequences are LGHNA and YSLEER. The length of the CDR3 is 16 residues. Trimming cost V 0 bases and J 7 bases, with 13 bases left between them. The CDR3 coding sequence is TGCGCCAGCAGCCAAGAGGTCAGGGTTCCGAATTCACCCCTCCACTTT. It is translated as CASSQEVRVPNSPLHF.

V usage is TRBV27 and J usage is TRBJ2-7, with 9 nucleotides matching TRBD2. There are 11 residues in the CDR3. Trimming removed 3 bases from V and 11 bases from J; junction bases left unmatched: 2. Germline CDR1 and CDR2: MNHEY and SMNVEV (reference sequence). As DNA, the CDR3 is TGTGCCAGCAGTTTCGGCGGGGGGGAGTACTTC. It specifies CASSFGGGEYF.

This clonotype has more than one count but fewer than ten. This chain joins TRBV6-5 and TRBJ2-2, with a tentative D call TRBD1 (6 bases). V shed 2 bases and J shed 7 bases, with 11 bases lying between them. The V gene's germline CDR1 is MNHEY and CDR2 SVGAGI. This CDR3 comprises 14 residues. CDR3 coding DNA: TGTGCCAGCAGTTACGGGCAGGGGTACGGGGAGCTGTTTTTT. Translating gives CASSYGQGYGELFF.